The next 20 T cell receptor beta chains were all read from a single sample in a study of spatial heterogeneity in lung cancer (dated by TCRdb to between 2017 and 2020). The receptor library was made with 5' RACE. This sample was sequenced with a NextSeq 500. Using fastp at Q25 and MiXCR, TCRdb reprocessed the public reads and kept productive beta chains. Entries are consolidated by CDR3 protein sequence, retaining the most common genes and DNA. The sample includes some 55,000 distinct CDR3 sequences, with 6.3% observed a single time. Under 15% of the sample is held by the ten biggest clonotypes. Per the publication, the time point label means: sample taken at primary tumor resection. Sequenced material: PBMCs, taken at surgery. These receptors were taken from a female donor with early-stage non-small cell lung cancer.

This clonotype showed up many times. The chain recombines TRBV7-3 with TRBJ2-3, with unresolved D. Germline V CDR1 and CDR2: SGHTA, FQGTGA. This CDR3 has 13 residues. The V end lost 0 bases, the J end lost 6 bases, and 7 bases lay between the germline ends. In DNA form, the CDR3 reads TGTGCCAGCAGCTTAACCACAACGGATACGCAGTATTTT. It translates to CASSLTTTDTQYF.

Many counts were recorded for this clonotype. The rearrangement uses TRBV29-1 and TRBJ1-1, with a possible D match to TRBD1 (5 bases). Trimming removed 8 bases at V and 1 base at J, with 17 bases between. The CDR3 is made up of 14 amino acids. Germline values: CDR1 SQVTM, CDR2 ANQGSEA. This CDR3 is CSSMQGGTNTEAFF. The CDR3, as DNA: TGCAGCTCCATGCAGGGAGGAACGAACACTGAAGCTTTCTTT.

The rearrangement joins TRBV29-1 to TRBJ1-5, with 7 bases that match TRBD1. CDR1 and CDR2 (germline): SQVTM, ANQGSEA. CDR3 length equals 12 residues. Trimming at V came to 5 bases and at J to 4 bases, leaving 2 bases not matched to a gene. CDR3 amino acids: CSVRTGNQPQHF. CDR3 DNA: TGCAGCGTTAGGACAGGTAATCAGCCCCAGCATTTT.

With regard to this clonotype: A read error is possible here, since a much larger clone lies one base away. The conserved final phenylalanine or tryptophan is absent from the CDR3, which likely points to a read error. CDR3 amino acids: CASSLQLAGGSTQYY. The CDR3 nucleotides are TGCGCCAGCAGCTTGCAGCTAGCGGGGGGCTCGACCCAGTACTAC. The V gene is TRBV5-1, the J gene TRBJ2-5, with 11 nucleotides matching TRBD2. V shed 1 base and J 7 bases; nucleotides not matched to a gene: 6. The V gene's germline CDR1 is SGHRS and CDR2 YFSETQ. The CDR3 spans 15 residues.

This clonotype was counted at least ten times. V is TRBV20-1 and J is TRBJ1-2, with D maybe TRBD1 (5 bases). The CDR3 loop spans 13 amino acids. Per the germline V gene, CDR1 is DFQATT and CDR2 is SNEGSKA (reference sequence). Trimming removed 6 bases from V and 2 bases from J, with 13 bases in between. CDR3 sequence: CSAREGWNYGYTF. The DNA of the CDR3 is TGCAGTGCCAGGGAGGGTTGGAACTATGGCTACACCTTC.

As regards this clonotype: This may stem from a read error, because a much larger clone lies one nucleotide away. The rearrangement uses TRBV29-1 and TRBJ1-2; D is unresolved. Per the germline V gene, CDR1 is SQVTM and CDR2 is ANQGSEA. This CDR3 is 13 amino acids long. Trimming removed 3 bases at V and 8 bases at J, with 16 bases between. CDR3 residues: CSVENQLGSGYTF. In DNA form, the CDR3 reads TGCAGCGTTGAGAACCAACTCGGGAGCGGCTACACCTTC. The full variable domain, in which reference TRBV29-1 and TRBJ1-2 provide the parts outside the CDR3, is SAVISQKPSRDICQRGTSLTIQCQVDSQVTMMFWYRQQPGQSLTLIATANQGSEATYESGFVIDKFPISRPNLTFSTLTVSNMSPEDSSIYLCSVENQLGSGYTFGSGTRLTVV.

The chain carries TRBV5-1 and TRBJ2-3; TRBD2 aligns across 9 bases. Germline lookup yields CDR1 SGHRS and CDR2 YFSETQ. The CDR3 has 14 amino acids. V lost 4 bases, J lost 4 bases, and 4 bases stayed unmatched. CDR3 protein: CASSVAGESDTQYF. Here the CDR3 DNA reads TGCGCCAGCAGCGTAGCGGGGGAATCAGATACGCAGTATTTT.

Turning to this clonotype: With a much larger clone just one base away, this may be a read error. V gene TRBV6-5 combines with J gene TRBJ2-7, with D possibly matching TRBD2 (5 bases). The CDR3 runs to 13 residues. The V end lost 5 bases, the J end lost 12 bases, and 20 bases lay between the germline ends. Germline V gives CDR1 MNHEY, CDR2 SVGAGI. The CDR3 coding sequence is TGTGCCAGCAGTCCCCGTACCGGGATTGCCTCGTACGTC. It translates to CASSPRTGIASYV.

This clonotype has at least ten counts. The rearrangement uses TRBV4-2 and TRBJ2-2; 10 bases are shared with TRBD2. The germline V gene encodes CDR1 LGHNA and CDR2 YNFKEQ. The CDR3 covers 17 residues. The ends lost 2 bases at V and 0 bases at J; junction bases unmatched: 3. DNA for the CDR3: TGTGCCAGCAGCCAACTAGCGGGGGCCGCGAACACCGGGGAGCTGTTTTTT. As protein: CASSQLAGAANTGELFF.

This clonotype occurred many times. The chain links TRBV28 to TRBJ1-5; D unclear. CDR1 and CDR2 from the germline V gene are MDHEN and SYDVKM. The CDR3 contains 11 residues. Trimming took off 2 bases at V and 5 bases at J, with 1 base between the two ends. The CDR3 DNA reads TGTGCCAGCAGTTTAGATCAGCCCCAGCATTTT. It yields the protein CASSLDQPQHF.

A few counts support this clonotype. The chain carries TRBV6-2 or TRBV6-3 and TRBJ2-2, with D possibly TRBD2 on 5 matching bases. The CDR3 sequence is 13 residues long. Germline V gene lookup returns CDR1 MNHEY and CDR2 SVGEGT. Trimming left V 4 bases short and J 7 bases short, with 10 bases between. DNA for the CDR3: TGTGCCAGCAGTTCACGGGGTGGCGGGGAGCTGTTTTTT. Amino acid sequence: CASSSRGGGELFF.

This clonotype was recorded at least ten times. The DNA for the CDR3 is TGTGCCAGCACCCTGGGCAGAGGGAGTGAAAAACTGTTTTTT. Translated, it gives CASTLGRGSEKLFF. The chain employs TRBV12-3 or TRBV12-4 and TRBJ1-4; D call uncertain. The CDR3 spans 14 residues. Trimming pared 7 bases from V and 7 bases from J, leaving 16 bases between.

This clonotype has at least ten counts. The chain uses TRBV12-3 or TRBV12-4 and TRBJ1-2; D not certain. V gave up 1 base and J gave up 11 bases, with 8 bases separating them. The CDR3 has 11 residues. The CDR3 bases are TGTGCCAGCAGTTTAGGAGCGCGGTACACCTTC. Its protein is CASSLGARYTF.

The genes are TRBV5-1 and TRBJ1-1; no definite D call. The CDR3 contains 13 residues. V dropped 2 bases and J dropped 3 bases, with 8 bases sitting between them. The germline CDR1 and CDR2 sequences are SGHRS and YFSETQ. In DNA, the CDR3 is TGCGCCAGCAGCTTAGCGGCAGACACTGAAGCTTTCTTT. Residues: CASSLAADTEAFF.

Details on this clonotype: This sequence may be a read error, since a much larger clone differs from it by one base. The V and J genes are TRBV4-1 and TRBJ1-3; a possible D gene is TRBD1 (5 bases). The length of the CDR3 is 18 residues. V was pared by 3 bases and J by 0 bases, with 18 bases between. The germline V gene has CDR1 MGHRA and CDR2 YSYEKL. The CDR3 bases are TGCGCCAGCAGCCAGGTCGACATGGGGGTCCTCTCTGGAAACACCATATATTTT. Protein sequence: CASSQVDMGVLSGNTIYF.

This clonotype has more than one count but fewer than ten. This chain connects TRBV20-1 to TRBJ2-7; D possibly matches TRBD1 or TRBD2 (5 bases each). V lost 0 bases to trimming and J lost 7 bases, with 19 bases between them. CDR3 length equals 15 residues. Germline CDR1 reads DFQATT; CDR2 reads SNEGSKA (reference sequence). This CDR3 is CSARDRGAGLREQYV. DNA of the CDR3: TGCAGTGCTAGAGATCGAGGGGCAGGGTTACGGGAGCAGTACGTC.

The chain combines TRBV5-1 with TRBJ1-1, with 9 bases fitting TRBD1. From germline, CDR1 is SGHRS and CDR2 YFSETQ. V gave up 4 bases and J gave up 3 bases; unmatched junction bases: 4. The CDR3 spans 14 residues. CDR3 sequence: CASSPRTGDTEAFF. CDR3 nucleotides: TGCGCCAGCAGCCCCAGGACAGGGGACACTGAAGCTTTCTTT.

This clonotype was seen repeatedly, ten times or more. V gene TRBV19 combines with J gene TRBJ2-1; 11 bases line up with TRBD1. CDR3 length equals 15 residues. Per germline, CDR1 LNHDA and CDR2 SQIVND (reference sequence). Trimming took 5 bases from V and 9 from J; bases not matched to a gene: 9. CDR3 nucleotide sequence: TGTGCCAGTAGTGCCGGGACAGGGGGGCTTCTTGAGCAGTTCTTC. Its protein product is CASSAGTGGLLEQFF.

This clonotype was seen ten or more times. The V gene is TRBV6-1, the J gene TRBJ1-1, with D unresolved. Trimming removed 3 bases at V and 1 base at J, with 9 bases between. The CDR3 length is 14 residues. CDR1 and CDR2 from the germline V gene are MNHNS and SASEGT. In DNA, the CDR3 is TGTGCCAGCAGTGACAGACACTCGAACACTGAAGCTTTCTTT. Residues: CASSDRHSNTEAFF.

This clonotype was seen repeatedly, ten times or more. The genes are TRBV29-1 and TRBJ2-5; 7 bases are shared with TRBD1. V was clipped by 3 bases and J by 4 bases; unmatched bases: 8. This CDR3 region has 14 residues. Germline V lookup: CDR1 SQVTM, CDR2 ANQGSEA. The CDR3, as DNA: TGCAGCGTTGACGGTGAGGGGGCCGGAGAGACCCAGTACTTC. Translating gives CSVDGEGAGETQYF.